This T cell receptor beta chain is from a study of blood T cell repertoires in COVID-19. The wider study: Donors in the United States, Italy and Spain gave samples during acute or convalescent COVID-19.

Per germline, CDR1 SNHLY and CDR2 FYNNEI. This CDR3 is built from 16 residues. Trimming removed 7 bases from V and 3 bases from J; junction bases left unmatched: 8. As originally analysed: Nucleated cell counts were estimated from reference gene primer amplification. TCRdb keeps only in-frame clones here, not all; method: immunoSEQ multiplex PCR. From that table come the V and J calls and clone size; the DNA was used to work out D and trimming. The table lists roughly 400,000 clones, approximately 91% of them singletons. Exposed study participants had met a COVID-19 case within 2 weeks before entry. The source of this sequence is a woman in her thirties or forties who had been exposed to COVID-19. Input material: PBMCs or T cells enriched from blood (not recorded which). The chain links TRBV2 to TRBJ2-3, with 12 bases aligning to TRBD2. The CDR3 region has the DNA TGTGCCAGCACCCCCAAGACTAGCGGGGGAACAGATACGCAGTATTTT. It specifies CASTPKTSGGTDTQYF.